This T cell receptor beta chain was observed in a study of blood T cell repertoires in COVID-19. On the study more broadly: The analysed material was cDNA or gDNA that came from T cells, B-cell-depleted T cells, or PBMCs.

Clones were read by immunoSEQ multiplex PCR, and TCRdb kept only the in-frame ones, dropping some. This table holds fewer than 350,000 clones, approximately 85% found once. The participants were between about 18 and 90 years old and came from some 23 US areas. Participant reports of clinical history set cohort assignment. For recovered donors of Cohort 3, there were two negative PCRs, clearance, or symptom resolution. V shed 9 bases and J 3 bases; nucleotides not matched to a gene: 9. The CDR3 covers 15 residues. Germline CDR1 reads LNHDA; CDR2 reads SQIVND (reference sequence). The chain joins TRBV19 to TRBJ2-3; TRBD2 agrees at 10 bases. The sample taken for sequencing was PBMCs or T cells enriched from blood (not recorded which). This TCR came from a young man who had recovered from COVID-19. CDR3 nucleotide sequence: TGTGCCAGCCAACGACTAGCGGGTGCGACAGATACGCAGTATTTT. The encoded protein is CASQRLAGATDTQYF.